The 26 T cell receptor beta chains presented below share a single source sample, sequenced in a study of T cell changes during pregnancy in multiple sclerosis. Assay used: immunoSEQ multiplex PCR; TCRdb lists only in-frame clones, some missing. The table shows about 76,000 clones, with 85% to 95% occurring only once. The source material was peripheral blood, sampled in the second trimester of pregnancy. These receptors were collected from a female donor with multiple sclerosis, enrolled in a pregnancy study.

CDR3 in DNA: TGTGCCAGCAGTGAACGGGGGTTTATGTCAGATACGCAGTATTTT. Translating gives CASSERGFMSDTQYF. The chain uses TRBV2 and TRBJ2-3, with D tentatively TRBD2 (6 bases). The CDR3 runs 15 residues. V was pared by 2 bases and J by 4 bases, with 13 bases between. The germline V gene has CDR1 SNHLY and CDR2 FYNNEI.

The V gene is TRBV7-2, the J gene TRBJ2-7; 12 nucleotides line up with TRBD1. Germline-derived CDR1 and CDR2 are SGHTA and FQGNSA. The CDR3 runs to 16 residues. After removal of 1 base from V and 3 bases from J, the junction contained 4 bases not matched to a gene. CDR3 bases: TGTGCCAGCAGCTTAGTAGGGACAGGGGGCTTCTACGAGCAGTACTTC. Its translation is CASSLVGTGGFYEQYF.

The rearrangement links TRBV19 to TRBJ1-1; D gene unclear. CDR3 length equals 13 residues. In germline, CDR1 is LNHDA, CDR2 SQIVND (reference sequence). The V and J ends lost 2 bases and 5 bases respectively, with 9 bases between them. DNA for the CDR3: TGTGCCAGTAGTATATACGAGGTAACTGAAGCTTTCTTT. This gives the protein CASSIYEVTEAFF.

This clone was observed once. This chain's CDR3 is CASSERRGRTSAYEQYF. DNA of the CDR3: TGTGCCAGCAGTGAACGAAGGGGTAGAACGAGCGCCTACGAGCAGTACTTC. The rearrangement uses TRBV6-1 and TRBJ2-7, with D perhaps TRBD1 (5 bases). This CDR3 is 17 amino acids long. Germline V gene sequence: CDR1 MNHNS, CDR2 SASEGT. Trimming shortened V by 2 bases and J by 2 bases, and 19 bases separated the two germline ends.

This chain connects TRBV28 to TRBJ1-1; perhaps TRBD1 as D (5 bases). V was shortened by 7 bases and J by 0 bases, with 12 bases between the two germline ends. The germline gives CDR1 MDHEN, CDR2 SYDVKM. The CDR3 spans 14 residues. The CDR3 DNA follows: TGTGCCAGCACCCCTACAGGCCTGAACACTGAAGCTTTCTTT. Protein: CASTPTGLNTEAFF.

This clone was counted a single time. The rearrangement links TRBV6-6 to TRBJ2-7; TRBD1 agrees at 7 bases. The CDR3 loop spans 15 amino acids. Germline CDR1 is MNHNY and CDR2 is SVGAGI (reference sequence). V was clipped by 2 bases and J by 5 bases; unmatched bases: 9. The CDR3 sequence: CASSYRDSLLDEQYF. CDR3 DNA: TGTGCCAGCAGTTACCGGGACAGCCTGTTAGACGAGCAGTACTTC.

V is TRBV9 and J is TRBJ2-1; TRBD2 might be the D (7 bases). V dropped 1 base and J dropped 3 bases, with 17 bases sitting between them. This CDR3 contains 17 residues. CDR1 is SGDLS and CDR2 is YYNGEE in the germline V gene. The CDR3 nucleotides read TGTGCCAGCAGCGTACCCAGGGGCGGGGGAGACTACAATGAGCAGTTCTTC. Its protein is CASSVPRGGGDYNEQFF.

The chain recombines TRBV14 with TRBJ2-7; TRBD2 is a possible D gene (6 bases). Germline lookup yields CDR1 SGHDN and CDR2 FVKESK. Trimming took off 4 bases at V and 5 bases at J, with 12 bases between the two ends. This CDR3 comprises 13 residues. In DNA form, the CDR3 reads TGTGCCAGCAGCCGCGGGACTTTCCACGAGCAGTACTTC. It specifies CASSRGTFHEQYF.

This chain uses TRBV7-9 with TRBJ2-7; D ambiguous. V was clipped by 9 bases and J by 5 bases, with 8 bases between them. There are 10 residues in the CDR3. Per germline, CDR1 SEHNR and CDR2 FQNEAQ (reference sequence). CDR3 DNA: TGTGCCAGTGGAGACCACGAGCAGTACTTC. Amino acids: CASGDHEQYF.

This clone appeared a single time. This rearrangement joins TRBV19 to TRBJ2-1, with 9 bases matching TRBD2. The V and J ends lost 3 bases and 4 bases, in that order; junction bases with no gene match: 4. The CDR3 loop spans 15 amino acids. Germline CDR1 is LNHDA and CDR2 is SQIVND (reference sequence). CDR3 amino acids: CASSIGAGGYNEQFF. The DNA for the CDR3 is TGTGCCAGTAGTATCGGGGCGGGGGGGTACAATGAGCAGTTCTTC.

In its sample, this clone was seen once. For the CDR3, the DNA is TGTGCCAGCAGTAACCCAGGGGGCATGAACACTGAAGCTTTCTTT. It is translated as CASSNPGGMNTEAFF. The chain carries TRBV6-5 and TRBJ1-1, with 8 positions matching TRBD1. This CDR3 comprises 15 residues. Looked up from germline, CDR1 is MNHEY and CDR2 is SVGAGI. Unmatched junction bases numbered 5, after V lost 5 bases and J lost 0 bases.

The rearrangement joins TRBV13 to TRBJ2-3, with 13 bases lining up with TRBD2. V was pared by 4 bases and J by 5 bases, with 6 bases of the junction left unmatched. This CDR3 has 16 residues. In germline, CDR1 is PRHDT, CDR2 FYEKMQ (reference sequence). CDR3 sequence (DNA): TGTGCCAGCAGCTCCAGACTAGCGGGGGGTATAGATACGCAGTATTTT. Amino acid sequence: CASSSRLAGGIDTQYF.

The chain combines TRBV7-9 with TRBJ2-1; D unresolved. Germline-derived CDR1 and CDR2 are SEHNR and FQNEAQ (reference sequence). V was trimmed by 8 bases and J by 15 bases, leaving 20 bases between them. The length of the CDR3 is 12 residues. The CDR3 DNA reads TGTGCCAGCGATCACCCAGCGTTCGACCCGTTCTTC. This codes for CASDHPAFDPFF.

This chain links TRBV19 with TRBJ1-1; TRBD1 is a possible D gene (6 bases). This CDR3 spans 14 amino acids. Trimming shortened V by 6 bases and J by 10 bases, and 21 bases separated the two germline ends. The V gene's germline CDR1 is LNHDA and CDR2 SQIVND (reference sequence). The CDR3 DNA reads as TGTGCCAGTAGCTCCCTAACGGAAAGGGGGGGAGCTTTCTTT. Its translation: CASSSLTERGGAFF.

This chain links TRBV2 with TRBJ2-1; D is unclear. V dropped 10 bases and J dropped 0 bases, with 10 bases sitting between them. Germline values: CDR1 SNHLY, CDR2 FYNNEI. The CDR3 runs to 13 residues. The CDR3 protein is CATSRDSYNEQFF. The CDR3 DNA is TGTGCCACCTCCCGAGACTCCTACAATGAGCAGTTCTTC.

The rearrangement links TRBV15 to TRBJ2-7; TRBD2 agrees at 7 bases. J lost 4 bases, V lost 4 bases, and 10 bases had no gene match. There are 15 residues in the CDR3. The germline V gene has CDR1 LNHNV and CDR2 YYDKDF (reference sequence). CDR3 in DNA: TGTGCCACCAGCACCTACGGGGGGATCAATTACGAGCAGTACTTC. It codes for CATSTYGGINYEQYF.

The chain joins TRBV25-1 to TRBJ2-3; D remains unclear. Trimming took 2 bases from V and 4 from J, leaving 4 bases between them. The germline V gene has CDR1 MGHDK and CDR2 SYGVNS. This CDR3 contains 12 residues. CDR3 nucleotides: TGTGCCAGCAGTGAACGTGCAGATACGCAGTATTTT. This sequence encodes CASSERADTQYF.

This clone was picked up one time. The chain uses TRBV29-1 and TRBJ2-7; 11 positions agree with TRBD1. J gave up 4 bases and V 7 bases, and 6 bases lay outside the gene matches. The CDR3 runs 13 residues. Germline assignment: CDR1 SQVTM and CDR2 ANQGSEA. The CDR3 is CSASGTGGYEQYF. In DNA form, the CDR3 reads TGCAGCGCCTCCGGGACAGGGGGGTACGAGCAGTACTTC.

The chain is built from TRBV5-5 and TRBJ1-6; D is undetermined. This CDR3 is 13 amino acids long. The V end was cut by 5 bases, the J end by 5 bases, with 8 bases between. CDR1 and CDR2 from the germline V gene are SGHKS and YYEKEE (reference sequence). The DNA of the CDR3 is TGTGCCAGCAGTGAGGATCATAATTCACCCCTCCACTTT. It is translated as CASSEDHNSPLHF.

The gene calls are TRBV6-4 and TRBJ2-3; 10 nucleotides match TRBD2. The CDR3 runs 15 residues. The trim removed 3 bases at V and 3 bases at J, leaving 3 bases unmatched. Germline V gene lookup returns CDR1 MRHNA and CDR2 SNTAGT. The CDR3 loop reads CASSDSGGRTDTQYF. The CDR3, as DNA: TGTGCCAGCAGTGATAGCGGGGGGAGAACAGATACGCAGTATTTT.

The chain couples TRBV11-2 to TRBJ1-4, with TRBD1 matching 8 bases. Trimming removed 3 bases from V and 4 bases from J; junction bases left unmatched: 7. The CDR3 length is 16 residues. CDR1 and CDR2 (germline): SGHAT, FQNNGV. CDR3 protein: CASSFGQGPINEKLFF. CDR3 nucleotide sequence: TGTGCCAGCAGCTTCGGACAGGGACCCATTAATGAAAAACTGTTTTTT.

The chain links TRBV6-5 to TRBJ1-1; tentative D call: TRBD1 (5 bases). From germline, CDR1 is MNHEY and CDR2 SVGAGI. The CDR3 runs 15 residues. V lost 2 bases and J 0 bases, leaving 10 bases between the germline ends. CDR3 nucleotide sequence: TGTGCCAGCAGTTACCGGACAATTTTGAACACTGAAGCTTTCTTT. Its translation: CASSYRTILNTEAFF.

This chain joins TRBV19 and TRBJ2-5; no firm D call. Germline V gene data show CDR1 as LNHDA and CDR2 as SQIVND (reference sequence). This CDR3 has 13 amino acids. With 5 bases removed from V and 4 bases from J, the gap between germline ends came to 11 bases. In nucleotides, the CDR3 is TGTGCCAGTAGTGGCGAGACGGGAGAGACCCAGTACTTC. Amino acid sequence: CASSGETGETQYF. The full variable domain, completed using reference TRBV19 and TRBJ2-5, is DGGITQSPKYLFRKEGQNVTLSCEQNLNHDAMYWYRQDPGQGLRLIYYSQIVNDFQKGDIAEGYSVSREKKESFPLTVTSAQKNPTAFYLCASSGETGETQYFGPGTRLLVL.

The genes are TRBV4-2 and TRBJ2-7, with TRBD2 matching over 9 bases. J gave up 4 bases and V 0 bases, and 4 bases lay outside the gene matches. Per germline, CDR1 LGHNA and CDR2 YNFKEQ. The CDR3 extends over 15 amino acids. CDR3 in amino acids: CASSQEGAGGYEQYF. CDR3 nucleotide sequence: TGTGCCAGCAGCCAAGAGGGAGCGGGGGGTTACGAGCAGTACTTC.

The chain recombines TRBV19 with TRBJ2-1, with D maybe TRBD2 (5 bases). Trimming pared 4 bases from V and 9 bases from J, leaving 13 bases between. CDR1 is LNHDA, CDR2 SQIVND, per germline (reference sequence). This CDR3 is 13 amino acids long. The CDR3 reads CASSKTGWGEQFF. The CDR3 DNA sequence: TGTGCCAGTAGTAAGACGGGGTGGGGTGAGCAGTTCTTC. Using reference TRBV19 and TRBJ2-1 for the parts outside the CDR3, the full variable domain is DGGITQSPKYLFRKEGQNVTLSCEQNLNHDAMYWYRQDPGQGLRLIYYSQIVNDFQKGDIAEGYSVSREKKESFPLTVTSAQKNPTAFYLCASSKTGWGEQFFGPGTRLTVL.

The rearrangement joins TRBV13 to TRBJ2-7; 8 bases match TRBD1. Germline V CDR1 and CDR2: PRHDT, FYEKMQ (reference sequence). The CDR3 contains 15 residues. The V segment lost 5 bases and the J segment 4 bases; nucleotides outside the gene matches: 10. The CDR3 bases are TGTGCCAGCAGCATCCAGGACAGGGCAAGATACGAGCAGTACTTC. This encodes CASSIQDRARYEQYF.